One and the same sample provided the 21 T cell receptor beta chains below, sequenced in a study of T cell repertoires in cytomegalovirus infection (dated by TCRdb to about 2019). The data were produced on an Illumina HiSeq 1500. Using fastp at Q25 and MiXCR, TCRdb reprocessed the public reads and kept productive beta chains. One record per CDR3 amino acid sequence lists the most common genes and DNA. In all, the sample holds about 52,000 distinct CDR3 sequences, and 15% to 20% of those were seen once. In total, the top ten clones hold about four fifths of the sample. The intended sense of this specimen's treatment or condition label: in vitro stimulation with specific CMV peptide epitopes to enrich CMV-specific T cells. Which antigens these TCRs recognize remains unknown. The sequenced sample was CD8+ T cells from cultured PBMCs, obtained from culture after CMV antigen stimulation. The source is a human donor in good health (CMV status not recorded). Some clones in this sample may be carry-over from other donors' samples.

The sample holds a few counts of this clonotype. The CDR3 reads CASSFGALREKLFF. In DNA form, the CDR3 reads TGTGCCAGCAGCTTCGGGGCCCTACGAGAAAAACTGTTTTTT. The chain joins TRBV7-2 to TRBJ1-4; D perhaps matches TRBD1 (5 bases). Trimming pared 3 bases from V and 8 bases from J, leaving 13 bases between. Germline loops: CDR1 SGHTA, CDR2 FQGNSA. This CDR3 region has 14 residues.

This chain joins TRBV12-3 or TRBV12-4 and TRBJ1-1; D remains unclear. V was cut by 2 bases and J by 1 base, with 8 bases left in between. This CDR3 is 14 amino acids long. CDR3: CASSLSGGNTEAFF. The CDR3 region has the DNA TGTGCCAGCAGTTTAAGTGGCGGGAACACTGAAGCTTTCTTT.

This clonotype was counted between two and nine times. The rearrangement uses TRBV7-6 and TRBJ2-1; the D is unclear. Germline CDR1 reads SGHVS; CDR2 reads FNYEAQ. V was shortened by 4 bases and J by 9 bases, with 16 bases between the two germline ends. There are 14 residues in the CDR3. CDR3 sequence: CASSSEAGNPEQFF. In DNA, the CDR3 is TGTGCCAGCAGCTCAGAAGCAGGAAACCCTGAGCAGTTCTTC.

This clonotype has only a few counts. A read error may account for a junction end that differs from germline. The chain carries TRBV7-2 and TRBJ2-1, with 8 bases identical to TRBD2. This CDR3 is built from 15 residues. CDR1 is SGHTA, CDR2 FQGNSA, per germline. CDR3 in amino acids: CASSFSRGGRNVQFF. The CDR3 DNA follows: TGTGCCAGCAGCTTCTCCCGGGGGGGTAGGAATGTGCAGTTCTTC.

This chain's CDR3 is CATDSTGKNTGELFF. As DNA, the CDR3 is TGTGCCACCGACTCGACAGGGAAAAACACCGGGGAGCTGTTTTTT. This chain uses TRBV7-6 with TRBJ2-2; TRBD1 matches 7 bases. V trimming: 10 bases; J trimming: 2 bases; junction bases outside the gene matches: 10. This CDR3 is built from 15 residues. Germline-derived CDR1 and CDR2 are SGHVS and FNYEAQ.

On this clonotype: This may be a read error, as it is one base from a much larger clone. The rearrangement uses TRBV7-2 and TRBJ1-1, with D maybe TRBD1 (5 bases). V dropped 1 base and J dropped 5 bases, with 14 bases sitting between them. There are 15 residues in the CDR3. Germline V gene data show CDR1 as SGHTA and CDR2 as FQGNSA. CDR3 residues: CASSLDQGEKTEAFF. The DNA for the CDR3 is TGTGCCAGCAGCTTAGACCAGGGCGAAAAGACTGAAGCTTTCTTT.

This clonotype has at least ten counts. CDR3 coding DNA: TGTGCCAGCAGCTTCCAAGGTTTTGGCAATCAGCCCCAGCATTTT. It specifies CASSFQGFGNQPQHF. This chain uses TRBV7-8 with TRBJ1-5; D is uncertain. The germline V gene has CDR1 SGHVS and CDR2 FQNEAQ. The CDR3 runs to 15 residues. V was shortened by 3 bases and J by 2 bases, with 11 bases between the two germline ends.

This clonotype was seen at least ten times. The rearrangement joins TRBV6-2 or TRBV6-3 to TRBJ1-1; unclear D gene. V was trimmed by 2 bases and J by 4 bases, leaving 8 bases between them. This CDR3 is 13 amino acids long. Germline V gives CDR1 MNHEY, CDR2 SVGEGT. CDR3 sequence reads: CASSYEVTTEAFF. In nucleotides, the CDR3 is TGTGCCAGCAGTTACGAAGTGACCACTGAAGCTTTCTTT.

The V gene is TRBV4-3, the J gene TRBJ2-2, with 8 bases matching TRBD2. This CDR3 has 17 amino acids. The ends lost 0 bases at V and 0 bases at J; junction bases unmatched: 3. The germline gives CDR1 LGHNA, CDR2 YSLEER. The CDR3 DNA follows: TGCGCCAGCAGCCAAGAGGCGGGACTAGCGAACACCGGGGAGCTGTTTTTT. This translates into CASSQEAGLANTGELFF.

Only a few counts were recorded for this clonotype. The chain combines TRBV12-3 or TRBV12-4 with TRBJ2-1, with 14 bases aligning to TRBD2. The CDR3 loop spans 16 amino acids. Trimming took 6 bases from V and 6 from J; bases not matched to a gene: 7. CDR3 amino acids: CASSPETSGGANEQFF. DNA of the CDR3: TGTGCCAGCAGCCCCGAGACTAGCGGGGGGGCCAATGAGCAGTTCTTC.

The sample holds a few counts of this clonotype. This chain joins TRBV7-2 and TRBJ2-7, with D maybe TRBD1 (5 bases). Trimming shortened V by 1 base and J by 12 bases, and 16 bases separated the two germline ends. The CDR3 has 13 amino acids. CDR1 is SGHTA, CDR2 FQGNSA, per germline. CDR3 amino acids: CASSLVGQQGTYF. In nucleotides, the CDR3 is TGTGCCAGCAGCTTAGTGGGTCAGCAGGGAACGTACTTC.

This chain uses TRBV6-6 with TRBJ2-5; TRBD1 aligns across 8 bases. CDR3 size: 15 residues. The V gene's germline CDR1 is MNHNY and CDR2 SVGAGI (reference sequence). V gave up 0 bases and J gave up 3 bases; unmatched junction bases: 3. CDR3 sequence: CASSYSGQEKETQYF. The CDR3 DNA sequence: TGTGCCAGCAGTTACTCGGGACAGGAGAAAGAGACCCAGTACTTC.

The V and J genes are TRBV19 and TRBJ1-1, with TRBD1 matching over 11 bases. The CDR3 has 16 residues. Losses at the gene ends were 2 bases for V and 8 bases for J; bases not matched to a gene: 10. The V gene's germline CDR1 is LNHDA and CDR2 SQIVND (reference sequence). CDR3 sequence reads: CASSIRTGGAFYEAFF. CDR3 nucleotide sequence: TGTGCCAGTAGTATAAGGACAGGGGGCGCGTTCTACGAAGCTTTCTTT.

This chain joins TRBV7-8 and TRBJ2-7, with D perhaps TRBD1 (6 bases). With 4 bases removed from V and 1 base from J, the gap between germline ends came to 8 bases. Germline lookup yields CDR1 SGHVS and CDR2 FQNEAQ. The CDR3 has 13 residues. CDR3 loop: CASSYGQSYEQYF. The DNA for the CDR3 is TGTGCCAGCAGCTACGGACAGTCCTACGAGCAGTACTTC.

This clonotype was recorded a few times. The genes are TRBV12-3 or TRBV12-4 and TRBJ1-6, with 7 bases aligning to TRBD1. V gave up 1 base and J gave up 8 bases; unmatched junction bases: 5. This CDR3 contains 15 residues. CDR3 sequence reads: CASSLDRGGDSPLHF. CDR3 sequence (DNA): TGTGCCAGCAGTTTAGACAGGGGCGGAGATTCACCCCTCCACTTT.

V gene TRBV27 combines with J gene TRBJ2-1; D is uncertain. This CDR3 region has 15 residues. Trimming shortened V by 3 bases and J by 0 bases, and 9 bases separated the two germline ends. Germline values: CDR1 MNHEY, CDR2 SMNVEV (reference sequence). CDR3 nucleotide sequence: TGTGCCAGCAGTTTTACGCGGATCTCCTACAATGAGCAGTTCTTC. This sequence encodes CASSFTRISYNEQFF.

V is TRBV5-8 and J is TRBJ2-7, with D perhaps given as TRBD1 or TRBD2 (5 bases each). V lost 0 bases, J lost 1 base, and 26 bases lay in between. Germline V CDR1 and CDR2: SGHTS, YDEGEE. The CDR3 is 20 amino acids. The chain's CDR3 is CASSLAKLAGSPGRSYEQYF. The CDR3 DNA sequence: TGTGCCAGCAGCTTGGCCAAGCTTGCTGGTAGTCCGGGGCGGTCCTACGAGCAGTACTTC.

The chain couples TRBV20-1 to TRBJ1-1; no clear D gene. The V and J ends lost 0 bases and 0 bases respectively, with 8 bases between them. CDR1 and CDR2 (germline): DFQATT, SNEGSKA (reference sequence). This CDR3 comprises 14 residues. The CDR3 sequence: CSARDPLVNTEAFF. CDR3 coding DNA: TGCAGTGCTAGAGACCCCCTCGTGAACACTGAAGCTTTCTTT.

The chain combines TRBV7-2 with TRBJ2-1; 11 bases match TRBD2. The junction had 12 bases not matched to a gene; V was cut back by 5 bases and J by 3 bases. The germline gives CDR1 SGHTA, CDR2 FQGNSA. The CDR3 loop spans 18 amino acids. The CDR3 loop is CASSVPLETSGGYNEQFF. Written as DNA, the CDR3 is TGTGCCAGCAGCGTACCCTTAGAAACTAGCGGGGGCTACAATGAGCAGTTCTTC.

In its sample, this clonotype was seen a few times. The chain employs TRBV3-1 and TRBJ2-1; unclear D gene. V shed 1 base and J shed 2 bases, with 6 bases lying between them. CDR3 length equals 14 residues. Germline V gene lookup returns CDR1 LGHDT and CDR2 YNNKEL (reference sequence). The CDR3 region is CASSQGHAYNEQFF. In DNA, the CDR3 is TGTGCCAGCAGCCAAGGTCACGCCTACAATGAGCAGTTCTTC.

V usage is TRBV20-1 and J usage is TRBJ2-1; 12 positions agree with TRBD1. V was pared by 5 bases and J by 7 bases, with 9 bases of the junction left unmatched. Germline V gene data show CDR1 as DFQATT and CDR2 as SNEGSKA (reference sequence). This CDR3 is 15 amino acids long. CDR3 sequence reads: CSAHPRDRGPNEQFF. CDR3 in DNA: TGCAGTGCTCACCCCCGGGACAGGGGGCCAAATGAGCAGTTCTTC.